These 6 T cell receptor beta chains came from one sample sequenced in a study of T cells in Graves' hyperthyroidism and ophthalmopathy. TCR beta CDR3 region amplification was performed from RNA transcripts. In the first-round RT-PCR of the TCR CDR3, the HTBI primer set was used. MiXCR, applied by TCRdb to the multiplex PCR reads, yields one record per CDR3 protein. The sample carries 450,000 to 650,000 distinct CDR3 sequences, roughly 20% recorded once. Input material: blood. The receptors were gathered from a man between 18 and 29 years old with Graves' hyperthyroidism.

This clonotype was counted between two and nine times. The chain links TRBV10-3 to TRBJ1-3; D may be TRBD1 (6 bases). V gave up 0 bases and J gave up 0 bases, with 12 bases separating them. CDR1 is ENHRY, CDR2 SYGVKD, per germline. The CDR3 is 17 amino acids. CDR3 DNA sequence: TGTGCCATCAGTGAGTCGATCGACAGGTACTCTGGAAACACCATATATTTT. Encoded protein: CAISESIDRYSGNTIYF.

The genes are TRBV24-1 and TRBJ2-5; 13 nucleotides agree with TRBD2. V lost 2 bases to trimming and J lost 4 bases; unmatched junction nucleotides: 3. This CDR3 spans 16 amino acids. CDR1 and CDR2 from the germline V gene are KGHDR and SFDVKD. In DNA, the CDR3 is TGTGCCACCAGTGATTCCCGACTAGCGGGGGGAGAGACCCAGTACTTC. It yields the protein CATSDSRLAGGETQYF.

V usage is TRBV30 and J usage is TRBJ2-4; D remains ambiguous. The germline V gene has CDR1 GTSNPN and CDR2 SVGIG (reference sequence). Trimming removed 3 bases from V and 1 base from J, with 7 bases in between. This CDR3 spans 13 amino acids. CDR3 loop: CAWSSGAKNIQYF. In DNA, the CDR3 is TGTGCCTGGAGCTCCGGGGCCAAAAACATTCAGTACTTC. Full variable domain (missing parts from reference TRBV30 and TRBJ2-4): SQTIHQWPATLVQPVGSPLSLECTVEGTSNPNLYWYRQAAGRGLQLLFYSVGIGQISSEVPQNLSASRPQDRQFILSSKKLLLSDSGFYLCAWSSGAKNIQYFGAGTRLSVL.

The CDR3 DNA is TGTGCCAGCTCACCGACAGGGGGAAGATCCGTACCTATCTACGAGCAGTACTTC. Protein sequence: CASSPTGGRSVPIYEQYF. V and J are TRBV18 and TRBJ2-7, with 9 bases identical to TRBD1. This CDR3 region has 18 residues. The junction had 15 bases not matched to a gene; V was cut back by 3 bases and J by 3 bases. Germline loops: CDR1 KGHSH, CDR2 LQKENI. The full variable domain, its missing parts supplied by reference TRBV18 and TRBJ2-7, is NAGVMQNPRHLVRRRGQEARLRCSPMKGHSHVYWYRQLPEEGLKFMVYLQKENIIDESGMPKERFSAEFPKEGPSILRIQQVVRGDSAAYFCASSPTGGRSVPIYEQYFGPGTRLTVT.

This clonotype was observed many times. The V gene is TRBV28, the J gene TRBJ1-1; D gene uncertain. The V end lost 3 bases, the J end lost 7 bases, and 12 bases lay between the germline ends. This CDR3 is built from 13 residues. CDR1 and CDR2 (germline): MDHEN, SYDVKM. The CDR3 loop is CASSFGPRVEAFF. The CDR3 region has the DNA TGTGCCAGCAGTTTTGGACCCCGCGTTGAAGCTTTCTTT.

This chain links TRBV12-3 or TRBV12-4 with TRBJ2-7, with 7 bases matching TRBD1. The V segment lost 5 bases and the J segment 2 bases; nucleotides outside the gene matches: 9. There are 15 residues in the CDR3. The CDR3 spells CASSPRDRNPYEQYF. CDR3 in DNA: TGTGCCAGCAGTCCACGGGACAGAAATCCCTACGAGCAGTACTTC.